This TCR beta chain stems from a study of regulatory T cells in long-lasting Graves disease. Indicated time point: persistent/refractory GD, antithyroid drugs over 5 years with positive TRAb. Following extraction of RNA from PBMCs, that RNA was used to make the TCR library. This clonotype was seen a few times. Germline CDR1 reads MNHNS; CDR2 reads SASEGT. Trimming cost V 6 bases and J 6 bases, with 14 bases left between them. The CDR3 is 14 amino acids. Construction of TCR beta libraries relied on iRepertoire HTBI primers and on Arm-PCR targeting CDR3 regions. MiXCR, applied by TCRdb to the multiplex PCR reads, yields one record per CDR3 protein. This repertoire shows 600,000 to 850,000 distinct CDR3 sequences, roughly 30% found once; its top ten account for 40% to 55%.

The sequence was obtained from a female donor with Graves disease. The rearrangement joins TRBV6-1 to TRBJ2-2; no clear D gene. The sample here was peripheral blood mononuclear cells (PBMCs), taken when the disease was refractory, from a patient treated with antithyroid drugs. CDR3 DNA: TGTGCCAGCAGCAATGGTTACAAATCCGGGGAGCTGTTTTTT. Its protein is CASSNGYKSGELFF.